A single sample is the source of the 25 T cell receptor beta chains below, sequenced in a study of post-analysis software for immune sequencing data. What these receptors recognize is not known. Every TCR beta cDNA library bore unique molecular identifiers. TCRdb analysed the PCR reads with MiXCR anew, one entry per CDR3 protein. The table lists hundreds of thousands of distinct CDR3 sequences, less than 35% of them singletons, with roughly an eighth in the top ten. Whole-study results and caveats: TRBV5-6, TRBV5-1 and TRBV20-1 belonged to a set of roughly 5 TRBV segments that were more frequent in patients than controls.

Source material: blood. These receptors were taken from a girl aged 10 to 17 with multiple sclerosis.

The CDR3 bases are TGTGCCAGCAGCCAGGAACAGGATTTCCCCTACAATGAGCAGTTCTTC. As protein: CASSQEQDFPYNEQFF. The chain carries TRBV4-2 and TRBJ2-1, with D perhaps TRBD1 (5 bases). The V end was cut by 3 bases, the J end by 2 bases, with 14 bases between. The CDR3 spans 16 residues. Germline CDR1 LGHNA, CDR2 YNFKEQ.

This clonotype appeared a few times. The CDR3: CASSVDPGFGQPQHF. In DNA form, the CDR3 reads TGTGCCAGCAGCGTAGATCCGGGTTTTGGGCAGCCCCAGCATTTT. The rearrangement joins TRBV9 to TRBJ1-5, with D uncertain. V dropped 0 bases and J dropped 7 bases, with 14 bases sitting between them. CDR1 SGDLS and CDR2 YYNGEE come from the germline V gene. This CDR3 spans 15 amino acids.

This clonotype came up many times. The chain carries TRBV7-2 and TRBJ2-7, with D unclear. CDR3 length: 14 residues. Trimming cost V 4 bases and J 0 bases, with 10 bases left between them. Germline CDR1 SGHTA, CDR2 FQGNSA. The CDR3 bases are TGTGCCAGCAGCTCCCTTTCCCGCTCCTACGAGCAGTACTTC. This codes for CASSSLSRSYEQYF.

This clonotype was observed many times. The gene calls are TRBV12-3 or TRBV12-4 and TRBJ1-2, with a weak D call TRBD1 (5 bases). V dropped 6 bases and J dropped 7 bases, with 15 bases sitting between them. CDR3 length: 13 residues. CDR3: CASSLTGTSGYTF. The CDR3 DNA sequence: TGTGCCAGCAGCCTCACCGGGACTTCTGGCTACACCTTC.

The genes are TRBV5-1 and TRBJ1-4; 9 bases fit TRBD1. Germline CDR1 is SGHRS and CDR2 is YFSETQ. This CDR3 region has 14 residues. With 4 bases clipped from V and 7 bases from J, the junction kept 5 bases outside the gene matches. The CDR3, as DNA: TGCGCCAGCAGCCAGGACAGGGGAAGTGAAAAACTGTTTTTT. Protein product: CASSQDRGSEKLFF.

This clonotype was seen ten or more times. The chain links TRBV4-1 to TRBJ2-1; the D is unclear. Per germline, CDR1 MGHRA and CDR2 YSYEKL. The V and J ends lost 1 base and 8 bases respectively, with 3 bases between them. This CDR3 is 11 amino acids long. The CDR3 DNA reads TGCGCCAGCAGCCAAGGGGATGAGCAGTTCTTC. This gives the protein CASSQGDEQFF.

V and J are TRBV28 and TRBJ1-5; 8 bases match TRBD1. Germline V gene lookup returns CDR1 MDHEN and CDR2 SYDVKM. V shed 10 bases and J 1 base; nucleotides not matched to a gene: 6. The CDR3 extends over 14 amino acids. The CDR3 sequence is CAIQQGESNQPQHF. In DNA, the CDR3 is TGTGCCATCCAACAGGGGGAGAGCAATCAGCCCCAGCATTTT.

This clonotype was recorded a few times. The chain carries TRBV7-2 and TRBJ2-3; D may be TRBD1 or TRBD2 (7 bases each). Germline V gene data show CDR1 as SGHTA and CDR2 as FQGNSA. The V and J ends lost 3 bases and 0 bases respectively, with 13 bases between them. The CDR3 totals 16 residues. CDR3 nucleotide sequence: TGTGCCAGCAGCTTCAGGGGGGGTCCTAGCACAGATACGCAGTATTTT. Protein: CASSFRGGPSTDTQYF.

The V gene is TRBV20-1, the J gene TRBJ2-7; 9 nucleotides align to TRBD1. V lost 0 bases and J lost 7; bases outside the gene matches: 10. Germline V lookup: CDR1 DFQATT, CDR2 SNEGSKA (reference sequence). The CDR3 runs 15 residues. DNA of the CDR3: TGCAGTGCTAGAGATCTAAGGGACAGGGAGTGGGAGCAGTACTTC. Protein: CSARDLRDREWEQYF.

The chain links TRBV7-9 to TRBJ2-7; 7 nucleotides agree with TRBD1. CDR1 and CDR2 (germline): SEHNR, FQNEAQ (reference sequence). With V trimmed by 10 bases and J by 3 bases, 9 bases remained unmatched. The CDR3 has 13 amino acids. CDR3 nucleotides: TGTGCCACCAGTTACCGGGACAGCTACGAGCAGTACTTC. It specifies CATSYRDSYEQYF.

This chain links TRBV3-1 with TRBJ2-1, with 7 bases that match TRBD2. The V and J ends lost 5 bases and 10 bases, in that order; junction bases with no gene match: 5. The germline CDR1 and CDR2 sequences are LGHDT and YNNKEL (reference sequence). The CDR3 runs to 12 residues. As DNA, the CDR3 is TGTGCCAGCAGCGATGGGGAGGGGGAGCAGTTCTTC. Translating gives CASSDGEGEQFF.

The table lists this clonotype with a few counts. V gene TRBV15 combines with J gene TRBJ2-3; tentative D call: TRBD1 (6 bases). This CDR3 spans 13 amino acids. V shed 3 bases and J shed 6 bases, with 10 bases lying between them. Germline V gives CDR1 LNHNV, CDR2 YYDKDF (reference sequence). The CDR3, as DNA: TGTGCCACCAGCAGTGGGGGCGGGGATACGCAGTATTTT. This encodes CATSSGGGDTQYF.

This clonotype was seen a few times. The chain combines TRBV15 with TRBJ2-3, with 9 bases fitting TRBD1. The CDR3 is made up of 17 amino acids. Germline lookup yields CDR1 LNHNV and CDR2 YYDKDF (reference sequence). V was pared by 2 bases and J by 3 bases, with 9 bases of the junction left unmatched. Here the CDR3 reads CATSRLQPGQGTDTQYF. Written as DNA, the CDR3 is TGTGCCACCAGCAGACTACAGCCGGGACAGGGAACAGATACGCAGTATTTT.

The genes are TRBV10-3 and TRBJ2-7, with TRBD1 as a possible D gene (6 bases). Germline V gives CDR1 ENHRY, CDR2 SYGVKD. Trimming left V 11 bases short and J 2 bases short, with 31 bases between. The CDR3 length is 18 residues. CDR3 sequence (DNA): TGTGCCCCCCCCCACCGGGGCAGGGGACCTTCAGTAACCTACGAGCAGTACTTC. Translating it yields CAPPHRGRGPSVTYEQYF.

The gene calls are TRBV7-3 and TRBJ1-2; D gene unclear. Germline V gives CDR1 SGHTA, CDR2 FQGTGA. The CDR3 has 14 residues. V was cut by 7 bases and J by 5 bases, with 17 bases left in between. CDR3 sequence reads: CASTERHLNYGYTF. CDR3 sequence (DNA): TGTGCCAGCACCGAACGGCACCTTAATTATGGCTACACCTTC.

The chain employs TRBV12-3 or TRBV12-4 and TRBJ1-2; no firm D call. The CDR3 is 13 residues long. Trimming stripped 5 bases from V and 8 bases from J, with 15 bases between. CDR3: CASSPLGLGGYTF. The DNA of the CDR3 is TGTGCCAGCAGTCCCTTGGGCCTAGGGGGCTACACCTTC.

V is TRBV20-1 and J is TRBJ2-1, with 7 bases fitting TRBD1. Germline V CDR1 and CDR2: DFQATT, SNEGSKA (reference sequence). This CDR3 has 15 residues. The V segment lost 6 bases and the J segment 0 bases; nucleotides outside the gene matches: 8. The CDR3 nucleotides are TGCAGTGCAAACCGAGCAGGGGGCTCCTACAATGAGCAGTTCTTC. Translated, it gives CSANRAGGSYNEQFF.

The chain combines TRBV20-1 with TRBJ2-1; perhaps TRBD2 as D (6 bases). Trimming stripped 0 bases from V and 4 bases from J, with 10 bases between. Per germline, CDR1 DFQATT and CDR2 SNEGSKA (reference sequence). CDR3 length: 14 residues. The CDR3 nucleotides are TGCAGTGCTAGAGATTTACTAGCTTACAATGAGCAGTTCTTC. Encoded protein: CSARDLLAYNEQFF.

This clonotype was found a few times. The V call is TRBV7-8, the J call TRBJ2-3; tentative D call: TRBD1 (6 bases). The CDR3 has 14 amino acids. The germline gives CDR1 SGHVS, CDR2 FQNEAQ. The germline V and J ends were trimmed by 5 bases and 6 bases, with 15 bases remaining between them. The CDR3 region is CASSPGQLVDTQYF. The CDR3 coding sequence is TGTGCCAGCAGCCCCGGACAGCTAGTTGATACGCAGTATTTT. Variable domain in full (rest from reference TRBV7-8 and TRBJ2-3): GAGVSQSPRYKVAKRGQDVALRCDPISGHVSLFWYQQALGQGPEFLTYFQNEAQLDKSGLPSDRFFAERPEGSVSTLKIQRTQQEDSAVYLCASSPGQLVDTQYFGPGTRLTVL.

About this clonotype: Mismatch with germline at one junction end may stem from a read error. The rearrangement uses TRBV5-1 and TRBJ1-4, with D unresolved. In germline, CDR1 is SGHRS, CDR2 YFSETQ. This CDR3 region has 12 residues. DNA for the CDR3: TGCGCCAGCAGGGCAACCAATGGAAAACTGTTTTTT. It encodes CASRATNGKLFF.

The V and J genes are TRBV27 and TRBJ2-3, with D tentatively TRBD1 (6 bases). This CDR3 is 15 amino acids long. V was pared by 5 bases and J by 2 bases, with 14 bases between. Germline assignment: CDR1 MNHEY and CDR2 SMNVEV (reference sequence). The CDR3 bases are TGTGCCAGCAGTCAAACCGACAGGTTCACAGATACGCAGTATTTT. The encoded protein is CASSQTDRFTDTQYF.

The V and J genes are TRBV12-3 or TRBV12-4 and TRBJ1-2; 7 bases match TRBD1. V was pared by 10 bases and J by 4 bases, with 15 bases of the junction left unmatched. This CDR3 has 15 residues. The CDR3 nucleotides are TGTGCCACCCGACCGAACAGGGGAGACGGCTATGGCTACACCTTC. Its translation is CATRPNRGDGYGYTF.

The V and J genes are TRBV18 and TRBJ2-7; D perhaps matches TRBD1 (5 bases). The germline V gene has CDR1 KGHSH and CDR2 LQKENI. The CDR3 runs 17 residues. V lost 0 bases to trimming and J lost 5 bases, with 20 bases between them. The CDR3 nucleotides are TGTGCCAGCTCACCACCGGGGTCCGTCAGGGCTGTGGACGAGCAGTACTTC. It translates to CASSPPGSVRAVDEQYF.

The chain uses TRBV6-1 and TRBJ2-5; maybe TRBD2 (6 bases). V was trimmed by 4 bases and J by 4 bases, leaving 19 bases between them. The CDR3 runs 16 residues. Germline V gene data show CDR1 as MNHNS and CDR2 as SASEGT. The CDR3 bases are TGTGCCAGCAGTGGCACCAGACCCCGGAGGGGAGAGACCCAGTACTTC. This sequence encodes CASSGTRPRRGETQYF.

This sequence joins TRBV12-3 or TRBV12-4 and TRBJ1-1; tentative D call: TRBD1 (5 bases). The CDR3 length is 17 residues. V was cut by 4 bases and J by 1 base, with 19 bases left in between. CDR3 residues: CASSSPFQGRPNTEAFF. The CDR3 coding sequence is TGTGCCAGCAGTTCCCCATTCCAGGGACGTCCGAACACTGAAGCTTTCTTT.